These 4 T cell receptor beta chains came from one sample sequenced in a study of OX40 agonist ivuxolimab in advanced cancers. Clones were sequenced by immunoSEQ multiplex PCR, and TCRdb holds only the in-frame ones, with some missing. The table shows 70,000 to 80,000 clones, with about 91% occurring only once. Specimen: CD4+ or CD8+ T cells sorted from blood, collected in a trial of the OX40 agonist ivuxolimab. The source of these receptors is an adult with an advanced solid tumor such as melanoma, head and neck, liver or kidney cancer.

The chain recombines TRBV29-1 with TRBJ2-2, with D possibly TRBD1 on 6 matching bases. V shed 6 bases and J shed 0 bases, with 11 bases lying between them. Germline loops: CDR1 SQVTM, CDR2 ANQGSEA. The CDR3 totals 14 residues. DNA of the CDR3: TGCAGCGTAACAGGGAGTCCGAACACCGGGGAGCTGTTTTTT. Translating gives CSVTGSPNTGELFF.

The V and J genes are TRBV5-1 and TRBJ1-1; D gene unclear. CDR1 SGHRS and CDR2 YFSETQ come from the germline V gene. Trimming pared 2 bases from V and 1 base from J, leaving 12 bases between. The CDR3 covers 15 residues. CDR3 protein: CASSFRERGNTEAFF. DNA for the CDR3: TGCGCCAGCAGCTTCCGGGAGCGGGGGAACACTGAAGCTTTCTTT.

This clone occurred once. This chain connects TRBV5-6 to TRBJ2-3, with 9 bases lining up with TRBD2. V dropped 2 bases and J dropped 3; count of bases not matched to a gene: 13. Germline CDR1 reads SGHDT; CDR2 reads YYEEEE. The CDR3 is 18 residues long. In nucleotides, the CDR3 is TGTGCCAGCAGCTTTCGGGCTAGCGGGATCGGGCTTACAGATACGCAGTATTTT. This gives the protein CASSFRASGIGLTDTQYF. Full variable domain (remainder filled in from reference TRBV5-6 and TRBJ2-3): DAGVTQSPTHLIKTRGQQVTLRCSPKSGHDTVSWYQQALGQGPQFIFQYYEEEERQRGNFPDRFSGHQFPNYSSELNVNALLLGDSALYLCASSFRASGIGLTDTQYFGPGTRLTVL.

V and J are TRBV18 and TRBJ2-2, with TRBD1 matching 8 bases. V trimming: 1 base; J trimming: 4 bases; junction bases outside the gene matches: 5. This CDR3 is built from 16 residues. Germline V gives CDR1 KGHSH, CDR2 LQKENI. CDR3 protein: CASSPLTGVGTGELFF. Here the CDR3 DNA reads TGTGCCAGCTCACCACTGACAGGGGTTGGCACCGGGGAGCTGTTTTTT.